The T cell receptor beta chain described here comes from a study of human T cells and chemical hapten exposure. RNA extraction used unfractionated whole blood as the source of total RNA. Findings and caveats of the study: High-frequency TCRs, those above 1 in 1000, stayed the same after DPC sensitization.

TCRdb reanalysed the 5' RACE reads using MiXCR and keeps one entry per CDR3 protein. The table includes approximately 110,000 distinct CDR3 sequences, approximately 19% detected once. Trimming took off 5 bases at V and 1 base at J, with 11 bases between the two ends. This CDR3 spans 14 amino acids. The V gene's germline CDR1 is SGHTA and CDR2 FQGNSA. For this clonotype: No antigen is known for it.

The chain has TRBV7-2 and TRBJ2-5; tentatively, D is TRBD1 (5 bases). The clonotype originates from a human donor in good health. The DNA for the CDR3 is TGTGCCAGCAGCCTCCGACAGCCCCAAGAGACCCAGTACTTC. Protein product: CASSLRQPQETQYF. Supplemented by reference TRBV7-2 and TRBJ2-5, the full variable domain reads GAGVSQSPSNKVTEKGKDVELRCDPISGHTALYWYRQSLGQGLEFLIYFQGNSAPDKSGLPSDRFSAERTGGSVSTLTIQRTQQEDSAVYLCASSLRQPQETQYFGPGTRLLVL.